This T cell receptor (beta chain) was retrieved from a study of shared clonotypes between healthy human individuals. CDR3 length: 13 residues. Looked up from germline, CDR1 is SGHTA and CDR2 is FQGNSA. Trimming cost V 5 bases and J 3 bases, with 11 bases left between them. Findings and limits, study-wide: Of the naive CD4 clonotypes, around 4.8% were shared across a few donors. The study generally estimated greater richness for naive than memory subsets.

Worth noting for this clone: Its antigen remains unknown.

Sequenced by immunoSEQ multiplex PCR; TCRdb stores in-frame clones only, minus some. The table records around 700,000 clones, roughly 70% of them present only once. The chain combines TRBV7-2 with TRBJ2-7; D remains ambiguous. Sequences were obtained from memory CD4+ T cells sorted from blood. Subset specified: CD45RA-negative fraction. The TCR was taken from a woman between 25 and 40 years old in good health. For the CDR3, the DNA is TGTGCCAGCAGCCCGGACCACAACTACGAGCAGTACTTC. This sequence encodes CASSPDHNYEQYF.